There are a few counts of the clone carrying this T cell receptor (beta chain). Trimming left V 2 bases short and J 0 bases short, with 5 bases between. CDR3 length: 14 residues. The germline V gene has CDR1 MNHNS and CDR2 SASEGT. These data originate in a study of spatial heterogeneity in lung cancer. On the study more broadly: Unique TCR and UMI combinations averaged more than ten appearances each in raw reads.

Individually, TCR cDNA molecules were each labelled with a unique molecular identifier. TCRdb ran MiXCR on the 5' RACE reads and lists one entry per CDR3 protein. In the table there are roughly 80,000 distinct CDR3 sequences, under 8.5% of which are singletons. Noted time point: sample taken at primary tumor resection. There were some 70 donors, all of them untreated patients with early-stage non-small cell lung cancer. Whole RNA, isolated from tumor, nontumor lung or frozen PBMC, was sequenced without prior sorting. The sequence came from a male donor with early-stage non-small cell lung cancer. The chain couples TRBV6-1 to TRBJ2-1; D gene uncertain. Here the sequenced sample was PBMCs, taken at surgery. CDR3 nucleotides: TGTGCCAGCAGTGAAAGGTACTCCTACAATGAGCAGTTCTTC. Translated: CASSERYSYNEQFF.